This TCR beta chain was recovered during a study of T-cell reconstitution after alpha-beta-depleted transplantation in children. Unique molecular identifiers were incorporated into the prepared TCRbeta library. TCRdb re-called the PCR reads with MiXCR, one entry per CDR3 protein. The repertoire has around 500,000 distinct CDR3 sequences, around 13% of them found once; the top ten carry approximately 5.4%. Germline lookup yields CDR1 LGHNA and CDR2 YSLEER. This CDR3 is 16 amino acids long. Trimming removed 0 bases from V and 5 bases from J, with 11 bases in between. This sample comprised PBMCs from the stem cell graft donor, obtained from the stem cell graft. The V and J genes are TRBV4-3 and TRBJ1-6; D unclear. The sequence came from a human donor who donated a stem cell graft to a child with combined immunodeficiency. In DNA form, the CDR3 reads TGCGCCAGCAGCCAAGAAGAAACTACAAATAATTCACCCCTCCACTTT. Residues: CASSQEETTNNSPLHF.